Listed below are T cell receptor beta chains from one sample, sequenced in a study of blood T cell repertoires in COVID-19. Generated by immunoSEQ multiplex PCR, the TCRdb table keeps only in-frame clones and is missing some. The sample holds approximately 240,000 clones, 79% seen once. The sequencing input was peripheral blood. Receptors were obtained from a woman in her forties with active or convalescent COVID-19. Each CDR3 is given with its conserved first and last residue. The order of the fields is V gene, clone size, D gene, J gene, CDR3 protein, CDR3 DNA. A D gene is named only where the DNA matches it firmly. The size field is filled for only some rows; it gives once, few, many or a size class.

TRBV18,-,TRBD2,TRBJ2-5,CASSGTSTETQYF,TGTGCCAGCTCCGGGACTAGCACGGAGACCCAGTACTTC
TRBV10-2,many,-,TRBJ1-5,CASSYGQSNQPQHF,TGCGCCAGCAGTTATGGACAGAGTAATCAGCCCCAGCATTTT
TRBV27,once,TRBD1,TRBJ2-1,CASSPRQGRYNEQFF,TGTGCCAGCAGTCCCCGACAGGGAAGATACAATGAGCAGTTCTTC
TRBV18,-,-,TRBJ1-1,CASSQQGMNTEAFF,TGTGCCAGCTCACAGCAGGGAATGAACACTGAAGCTTTCTTT
TRBV6-5,-,-,TRBJ1-6,CASSSRRGNSPLHF,TGTGCCAGCAGTTCCCGGCGGGGAAATTCACCCCTCCACTTT
TRBV7-2,-,TRBD1,TRBJ1-5,CASSLSTGEVQPQHF,TGTGCCAGCAGCTTATCGACAGGGGAGGTTCAGCCCCAGCATTTT
TRBV5-1,-,-,TRBJ1-2,CASSPEDGTGGYTF,TGCGCCAGCAGCCCCGAGGATGGAACGGGTGGCTACACCTTC
TRBV20-1,once,-,TRBJ2-5,CSASDQQETQYF,TGCAGTGCTAGTGATCAGCAAGAGACCCAGTACTTC
TRBV11-2,-,TRBD1,TRBJ2-3,CASSLGSGGAGTDTQYF,TGTGCCAGCAGCTTAGGGTCAGGGGGCGCGGGCACAGATACGCAGTATTTT
TRBV7-9,few,TRBD1,TRBJ1-1,CASSWGQGGTEAFF,TGTGCCAGCAGCTGGGGACAGGGAGGCACTGAAGCTTTCTTT
TRBV7-9,-,-,TRBJ1-3,CASSKRSGRDLAGNTIYF,TGTGCCAGCAGCAAGCGTAGTGGTCGGGATTTGGCTGGAAACACCATATATTTT
TRBV18,-,-,TRBJ1-1,CASSRGITGTEAFF,TGTGCCAGCTCGAGGGGGATTACTGGCACTGAAGCTTTCTTT
TRBV29-1,-,TRBD1,TRBJ1-6,CSVGQGRGSPLHF,TGCAGCGTAGGACAGGGTCGAGGGTCACCCCTCCACTTT
TRBV19,-,TRBD1,TRBJ1-1,CATQGTGNTEAFF,TGTGCCACTCAGGGGACAGGTAACACTGAAGCTTTCTTT
TRBV5-1,-,-,TRBJ1-4,CASSLVEGRLGKLFF,TGCGCCAGCAGCTTGGTGGAGGGGCGGTTAGGAAAACTGTTTTTT
TRBV5-6,-,TRBD1,TRBJ1-6,CASRPRGQGYSPLHF,TGTGCCAGCAGGCCTAGGGGGCAGGGTTATTCACCCCTCCACTTT
TRBV18,-,-,TRBJ1-5,CASAQGGGNQPQHF,TGTGCCAGCGCACAGGGAGGGGGCAATCAGCCCCAGCATTTT
TRBV20-1,-,-,TRBJ1-1,CSASWGGTEAFF,TGCAGTGCTAGTTGGGGAGGGACTGAAGCTTTCTTT
TRBV7-2,-,-,TRBJ1-4,CASSLLREKLFF,TGTGCCAGCAGCTTACTACGGGAAAAACTGTTTTTT
TRBV7-3,-,-,TRBJ2-5,CASSRSFQETQYF,TGTGCCAGCAGCCGGTCGTTTCAAGAGACCCAGTACTTC
TRBV28,-,-,TRBJ1-2,CASSLKSYYGYTF,TGTGCCAGCAGTTTAAAGAGCTACTATGGCTACACCTTC
TRBV5-1,-,TRBD2,TRBJ2-1,CASSLGLAGAREQFF,TGCGCCAGCAGCTTAGGACTAGCGGGGGCCCGAGAGCAGTTCTTC
TRBV3-1/TRBV3-2,few,TRBD1,TRBJ1-6,CASSQAHPVGQGSSPLHF,TGTGCCAGCAGCCAAGCTCACCCCGTGGGACAGGGAAGTTCACCCCTCCACTTT
TRBV11-2,-,-,TRBJ1-3,CASSSVSSGNTIYF,TGTGCCAGCAGCTCCGTTAGCTCTGGAAACACCATATATTTT
TRBV9,-,-,TRBJ2-3,CASRGASDTQYF,TGTGCCAGCAGGGGCGCCTCAGATACGCAGTATTTT
TRBV11-2,-,-,TRBJ1-2,CASSLGTQGYGYTF,TGTGCCAGCAGCCTCGGCACACAGGGCTATGGCTACACCTTC
TRBV6-5,-,-,TRBJ2-6,CASSYSRVSGANVLTF,TGTGCCAGCAGTTACTCGAGGGTATCTGGGGCCAACGTCCTGACTTTC
TRBV19,-,TRBD1,TRBJ2-3,CASSPLGQVTDTQYF,TGTGCCAGTAGTCCCCTAGGACAGGTTACAGATACGCAGTATTTT
TRBV6-6,-,TRBD1,TRBJ1-2,CASSQGTGGNYGYTF,TGTGCCAGCAGTCAAGGGACAGGGGGGAACTATGGCTACACCTTC
TRBV5-1,-,TRBD2,TRBJ2-2,CASSYPGGSTGELFF,TGCGCCAGCAGCTACCCGGGGGGGAGTACCGGGGAGCTGTTTTTT
TRBV10-3,-,TRBD1,TRBJ1-2,CAITDRAPTYGYTF,TGTGCCATCACGGACAGGGCCCCGACCTATGGCTACACCTTC
TRBV12-5,-,-,TRBJ2-5,CASGRGRNSGQETQYF,TGTGCTAGTGGTCGAGGGAGGAATTCGGGACAAGAGACCCAGTACTTC
TRBV5-1,few,TRBD1,TRBJ2-5,CASSVPKDRGYF,TGCGCCAGCAGCGTCCCCAAAGACAGGGGGTACTTC
TRBV5-4,-,TRBD2,TRBJ2-3,CASSSKFGGRADTQYF,TGTGCCAGCAGCTCTAAGTTCGGGGGGAGGGCAGATACGCAGTATTTT